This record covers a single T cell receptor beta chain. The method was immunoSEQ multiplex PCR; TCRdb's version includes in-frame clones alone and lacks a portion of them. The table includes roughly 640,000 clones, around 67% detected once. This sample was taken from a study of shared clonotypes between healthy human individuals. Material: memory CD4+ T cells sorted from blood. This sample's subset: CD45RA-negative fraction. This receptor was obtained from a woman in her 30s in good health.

The CDR3 is CASRTGGGSEKLFF. CDR3 nucleotides: TGTGCCAGCAGGACAGGGGGCGGGAGTGAAAAACTGTTTTTT. This chain uses TRBV28 with TRBJ1-4; 10 nucleotides agree with TRBD1. The V gene's germline CDR1 is MDHEN and CDR2 SYDVKM. V trimming: 6 bases; J trimming: 7 bases; junction bases outside the gene matches: 5. This CDR3 contains 14 residues.